These T cell receptor beta chains were read from a single sample in a study of spatial heterogeneity in lung cancer. TCRdb called the 5' RACE reads again in MiXCR, with one record for every CDR3 protein. The data hold 45,000 or so distinct CDR3 sequences, with roughly 10% observed a single time. The sequences come from PBMCs, collected at surgery. Every receptor here comes from a female donor with early-stage non-small cell lung cancer. CDR3s include the opening cysteine and the closing phenylalanine or tryptophan. D genes are given only for firm matches. Expanded clones are given a class, and other clones once, few, many or no size at all.

v_gene	abundance	d_gene	j_gene	CDR3nt	CDR3aa
TRBV20-1	few	NA	TRBJ2-3	TGCAGTGCGGTGCATGACCATACGCAGTATTTT	CSAVHDHTQYF
TRBV15	NA	NA	TRBJ2-5	TGTGCCACCAGCAGAGATGCCACCCAAGAGACCCAGTACTTC	CATSRDATQETQYF
TRBV11-2	NA	NA	TRBJ2-3	TGTGCCAGCAGCTTAGGGGCTAGCTGGGGCACAGATACGCAGTATTTT	CASSLGASWGTDTQYF
TRBV2	NA	NA	TRBJ1-6	TGTGCCAGCGAGGCTGATTATAATTCACCCCTCAACTTT	CASEADYNSPLNF
TRBV19	NA	TRBD1	TRBJ1-2	TGTGCCAGTAGTCTCGGACAGGGGATTAACTATGGCTACACCTTC	CASSLGQGINYGYTF
TRBV6-1	few	NA	TRBJ1-6	TGTGCCAGCCGGGAGAATTCACCCCTCCACTTT	CASRENSPLHF
TRBV18	NA	TRBD2	TRBJ2-6	TGTGCCAGCTCATCCAAGCGGGGGAAGGCAGGGGCCAACGTCCTGACTTTC	CASSSKRGKAGANVLTF
TRBV6-2/TRBV6-3	few	NA	TRBJ1-6	TGTGCCAGCGGTCACTGGGGTTCACCCCTCCACTTT	CASGHWGSPLHF
TRBV7-9	many	TRBD1	TRBJ1-2	TGTGCCAGCAGCTTAGCGAGCGGGACAGCTTATGGCTACACCTTC	CASSLASGTAYGYTF
TRBV9	few	TRBD1	TRBJ1-1	TGTGCCAGCAGCGCGTCCCGGGACAGGGGGTTGGAAGCTTTCTTT	CASSASRDRGLEAFF